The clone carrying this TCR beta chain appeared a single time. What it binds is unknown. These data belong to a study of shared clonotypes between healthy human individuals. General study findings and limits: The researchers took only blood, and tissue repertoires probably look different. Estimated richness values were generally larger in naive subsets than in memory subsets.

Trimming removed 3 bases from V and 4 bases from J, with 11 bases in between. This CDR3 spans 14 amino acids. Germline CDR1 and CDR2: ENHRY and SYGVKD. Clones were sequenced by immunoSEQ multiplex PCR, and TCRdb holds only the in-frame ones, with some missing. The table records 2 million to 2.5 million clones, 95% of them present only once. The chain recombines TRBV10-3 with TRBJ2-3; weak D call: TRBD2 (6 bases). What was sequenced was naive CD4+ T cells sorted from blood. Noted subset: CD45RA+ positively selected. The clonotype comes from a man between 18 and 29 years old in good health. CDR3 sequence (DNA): TGTGCCATCAGTGACTCTCGCGGGGCAGATACGCAGTATTTT. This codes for CAISDSRGADTQYF.